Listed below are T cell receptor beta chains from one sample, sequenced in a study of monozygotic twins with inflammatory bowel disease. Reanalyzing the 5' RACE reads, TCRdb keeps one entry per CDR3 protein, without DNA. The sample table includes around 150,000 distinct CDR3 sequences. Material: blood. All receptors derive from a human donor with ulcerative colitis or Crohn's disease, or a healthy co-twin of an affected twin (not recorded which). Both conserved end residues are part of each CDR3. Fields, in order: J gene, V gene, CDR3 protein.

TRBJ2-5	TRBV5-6	CASSYNTVQETQYF
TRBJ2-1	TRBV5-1	CASSWASVEGEQFF
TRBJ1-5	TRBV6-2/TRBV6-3	CASSSRGPGNQPQHF
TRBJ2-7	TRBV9	CASSSPGGYPYEQYF
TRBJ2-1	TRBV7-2	CASSSTGTGYNEQFF
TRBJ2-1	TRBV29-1	CSVAFYGEPNEQFF
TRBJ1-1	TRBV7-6	CASSLLGGGVEAFF
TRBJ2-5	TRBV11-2	CASSLQGGQETQYF
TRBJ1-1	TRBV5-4	CASGAGQGDTEAFF
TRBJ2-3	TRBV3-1	CVSSPRASGTDTQYF
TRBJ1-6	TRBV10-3	CAINSVGNSPLHF
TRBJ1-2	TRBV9	CASSIGPGVDYGYTF
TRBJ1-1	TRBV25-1	CASSEMRQGQHPEAFF
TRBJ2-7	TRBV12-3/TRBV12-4	CASSLGFSYEQYF
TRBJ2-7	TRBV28	CASSLTGTNYEQYF
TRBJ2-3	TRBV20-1	CSARAPTAYTDTQYF
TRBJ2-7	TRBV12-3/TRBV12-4	CASSPLRGYEQYF
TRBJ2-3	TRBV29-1	CSVRMSTDTQYF
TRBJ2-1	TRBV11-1	CASSPGWDVRRYNEQFF
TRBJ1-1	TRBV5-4	CASTEGGGNTEAFF
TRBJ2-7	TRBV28	CASSIYYEQYF
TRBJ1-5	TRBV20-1	CSARDPRGGNQPQHF
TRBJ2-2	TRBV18	CASSPRTGQAGELFF
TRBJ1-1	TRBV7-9	CASSLVFRGDTEAFF
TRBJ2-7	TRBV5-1	CASSLDGPYERYF
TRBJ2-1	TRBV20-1	CSAPAHHSGPSSYNEQFF
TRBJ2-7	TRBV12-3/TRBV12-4	CASSFGRQGNTYEQYF
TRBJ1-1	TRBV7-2	CASSVQHGQLIEAFF
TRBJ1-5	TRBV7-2	CASSLREGQPQHF